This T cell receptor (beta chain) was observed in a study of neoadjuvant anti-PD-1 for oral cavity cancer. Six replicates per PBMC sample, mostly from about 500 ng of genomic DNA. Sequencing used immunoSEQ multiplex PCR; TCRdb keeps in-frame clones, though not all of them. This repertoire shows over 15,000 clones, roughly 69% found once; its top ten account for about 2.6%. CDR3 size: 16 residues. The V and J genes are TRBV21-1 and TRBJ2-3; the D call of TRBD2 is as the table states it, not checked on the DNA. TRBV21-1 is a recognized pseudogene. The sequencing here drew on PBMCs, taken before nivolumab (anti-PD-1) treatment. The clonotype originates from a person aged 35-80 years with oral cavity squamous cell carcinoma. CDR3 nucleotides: TGTGCCAGCAGCAAACCTAGGCCTGCTAGCACAGATACGCAGTATTTT. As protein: CASSKPRPASTDTQYF.